This T cell receptor beta chain was found in a study of OX40 agonist ivuxolimab in advanced cancers. Study details: An anti-OX40 (CD134) antibody with agonistic activity, ivuxolimab, was administered to patients.

Study-level points and caveats: The average count of expanded clones was higher among CD8+ T cells than among CD4+. Both blood CD4+ and CD8+ T cells showed clonal growth by week 6 at 0.1 to 3.0 mg/kg.

The germline V gene has CDR1 SGHTA and CDR2 FQGTGA. There are 18 residues in the CDR3. The V gene end was trimmed by 2 bases and the J gene end by 4 bases; junction bases not matched to a gene: 7. Exclusion of a patient followed from autoimmune disease history or systemic immunosuppression. In its sample, this clone was seen once. Antigen: not known. Method: immunoSEQ multiplex PCR; TCRdb's copy keeps in-frame clones and lacks some. This sample has about 68,000 clones, with about 90% found just once. The J gene is TRBJ2-1, the V gene TRBV7-3, with 14 bases lining up with TRBD2. The sequence came from an adult with an advanced solid tumor such as melanoma, head and neck, liver or kidney cancer. Specimen: CD4+ or CD8+ T cells sorted from blood, collected in a trial of the OX40 agonist ivuxolimab. The CDR3 sequence is CASSLPTSGREAYNEQFF. CDR3 DNA sequence: TGTGCCAGCAGCTTACCGACTAGCGGGAGGGAAGCATACAATGAGCAGTTCTTC. The variable domain in full, completed from reference TRBV7-3 and TRBJ2-1, reads GAGVSQTPSNKVTEKGKYVELRCDPISGHTALYWYRQSLGQGPEFLIYFQGTGAADDSGLPNDRFFAVRPEGSVSTLKIQRTERGDSAVYLCASSLPTSGREAYNEQFFGPGTRLTVL.